This is a list of T cell receptor beta chains from one sample in a study of Ad26.COV2.S vaccination and SARS-CoV-2 variants. TCRdb keeps only in-frame clones here, not all; method: immunoSEQ multiplex PCR. This table holds over 250,000 clones, around 87% found once. The input for sequencing was peripheral blood, taken in a trial of Ad26.COV2.S vaccine versus placebo. The receptors stem from a person between 18 and 60 years old who received the Ad26.COV2.S COVID-19 vaccine or a placebo. Both conserved end residues are part of each CDR3. The order of the fields is V gene, clone size, J gene, D gene, CDR3 length, CDR3 protein, CDR3 DNA. A D gene is named only where the DNA matches it firmly. Size is omitted from some rows. Given values are once, few, many or a class for expanded clones.

>TRBV27|once|TRBJ1-1|NA|13
CASSMTVNTEAFF
TGTGCCAGCAGTATGACGGTGAACACTGAAGCTTTCTTT
>TRBV6-5|NA|TRBJ2-7|TRBD1|16
CASSYSRGTGVQEQYF
TGTGCCAGCAGTTACTCGAGAGGGACAGGGGTACAGGAGCAGTACTTC
>TRBV21-1|NA|TRBJ1-2|NA|18
CASSKELHRGLFYYGYTF
TGTGCCAGCAGCAAAGAACTTCACAGGGGGCTTTTTTACTATGGCTACACCTTC
>TRBV3-1/TRBV3-2|NA|TRBJ1-1|NA|14
CASSQGRGNTEAFF
TGTGCCAGCAGCCAAGGGCGGGGGAACACTGAAGCTTTCTTT
>TRBV29-1|NA|TRBJ2-5|TRBD2|15
CSVGIAGEVAETQYF
TGCAGCGTTGGGATAGCGGGAGAAGTGGCGGAGACCCAGTACTTC
>TRBV12-3/TRBV12-4|NA|TRBJ1-2|NA|13
CASSFRGADGYTF
TGTGCCAGCAGTTTTAGGGGGGCTGATGGCTACACCTTC
>TRBV5-1|NA|TRBJ2-5|NA|13
CASSLFSQETQYF
TGCGCCAGCAGCTTGTTCTCCCAAGAGACCCAGTACTTC
>TRBV15|NA|TRBJ2-5|NA|13
CATGRARSETQYF
TGTGCCACCGGGCGGGCCCGGTCAGAGACCCAGTACTTC
>TRBV30|NA|TRBJ1-2|TRBD1|13
CASRQGWSYGYTF
TGTGCCTCCAGACAGGGATGGAGCTATGGCTACACCTTC
>TRBV5-4|NA|TRBJ2-3|TRBD2|16
CASSLGRTGGADTQYF
TGTGCCAGCAGCTTGGGACGCACGGGGGGTGCAGATACGCAGTATTTT
>TRBV19|NA|TRBJ1-2|TRBD1|18
CASSLRQGIVTADYGYTF
TGTGCCAGTAGTCTTCGACAGGGTATCGTAACGGCGGACTATGGCTACACCTTC
>TRBV6-5|NA|TRBJ2-3|TRBD1|13
CASRQGATDTQYF
TGTGCCAGCCGACAGGGGGCCACAGATACGCAGTATTTT
>TRBV12-5|NA|TRBJ1-2|NA|15
CASGLRDSVGYGYTF
TGTGCTAGTGGTTTGAGGGATAGTGTAGGCTATGGCTACACCTTC
>TRBV6-5|NA|TRBJ1-1|NA|14
CASIVTYSNTEAFF
TGTGCCAGCATTGTGACATACTCTAACACTGAAGCTTTCTTT
>TRBV7-2|once|TRBJ2-3|TRBD1|15
CASSFSGTGFDTQYF
TGTGCCAGCAGCTTCTCCGGGACAGGGTTTGATACGCAGTATTTT
>TRBV10-3|NA|TRBJ1-5|TRBD1|13
CAIGTGENQPQHF
TGTGCCATCGGGACAGGGGAGAATCAGCCCCAGCATTTT
>TRBV5-1|NA|TRBJ2-1|NA|11
CASSARNEQFF
TGCGCCAGCAGCGCCCGTAATGAGCAGTTCTTC
>TRBV5-1|NA|TRBJ1-1|NA|12
CASSRERTEAFF
TGCGCCAGCAGCCGGGAGAGAACTGAAGCTTTCTTT
>TRBV7-9|NA|TRBJ2-1|TRBD2|14
CASSLLAGVNEQFF
TGTGCCAGCAGCTTACTGGCGGGAGTCAATGAGCAGTTCTTC
>TRBV5-8|NA|TRBJ1-5|NA|14
CASSLQVLFQPQHF
TGTGCCAGCAGCTTACAGGTCTTATTTCAGCCCCAGCATTTT